The sequence of this T cell receptor beta chain was determined in a study of blood T cell repertoires in COVID-19. This table comes from immunoSEQ multiplex PCR, and its TCRdb copy is limited to in-frame clones, with some not included. Of about 67,000 clones in the sample, approximately 90% were seen once. Germline CDR1 is MNHNS and CDR2 is SASEGT. This CDR3 comprises 15 residues. V was trimmed by 2 bases and J by 1 base, leaving 10 bases between them. Sequenced sample: peripheral blood. V is TRBV6-1 and J is TRBJ2-3; D possibly corresponds to TRBD1 (6 bases). The receptor comes from a woman of 80 years or more with acute or convalescent COVID-19. DNA of the CDR3: TGTGCCAGCAGTGAATTTACAGGGCGCACAGATACGCAGTATTTT. This encodes CASSEFTGRTDTQYF.